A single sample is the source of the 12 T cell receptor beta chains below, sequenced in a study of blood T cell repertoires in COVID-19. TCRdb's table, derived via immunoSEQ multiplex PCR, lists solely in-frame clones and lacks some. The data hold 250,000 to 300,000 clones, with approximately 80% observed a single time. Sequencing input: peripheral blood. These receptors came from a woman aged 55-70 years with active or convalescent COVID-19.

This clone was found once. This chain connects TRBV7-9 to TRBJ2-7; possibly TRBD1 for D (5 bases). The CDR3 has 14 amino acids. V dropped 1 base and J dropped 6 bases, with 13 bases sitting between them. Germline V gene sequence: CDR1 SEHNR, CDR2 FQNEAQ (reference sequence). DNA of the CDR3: TGTGCCAGCAGCTTAGAAGGGGCCCTCAGCGAGCAGTACTTC. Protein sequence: CASSLEGALSEQYF.

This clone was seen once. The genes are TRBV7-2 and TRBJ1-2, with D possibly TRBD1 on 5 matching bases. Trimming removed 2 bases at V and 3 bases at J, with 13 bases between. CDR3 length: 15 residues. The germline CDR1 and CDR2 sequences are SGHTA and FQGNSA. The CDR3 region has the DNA TGTGCCAGCAGCTTAAATGGGGCAGGGCACTATGGCTACACCTTC. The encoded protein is CASSLNGAGHYGYTF.

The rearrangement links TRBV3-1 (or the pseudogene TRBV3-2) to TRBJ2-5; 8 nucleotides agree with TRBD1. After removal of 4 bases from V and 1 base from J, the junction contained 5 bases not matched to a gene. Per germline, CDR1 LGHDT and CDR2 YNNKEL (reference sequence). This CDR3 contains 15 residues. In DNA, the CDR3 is TGTGCCAGCAGCCGAATGGACAGGGCCCAAGAGACCCAGTACTTC. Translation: CASSRMDRAQETQYF.

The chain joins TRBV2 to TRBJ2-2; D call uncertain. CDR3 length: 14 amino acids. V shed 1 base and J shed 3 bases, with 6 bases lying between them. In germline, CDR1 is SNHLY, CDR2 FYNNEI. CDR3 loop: CASSEDSYTGELFF. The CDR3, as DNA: TGTGCCAGCAGTGAAGACAGCTACACCGGGGAGCTGTTTTTT.

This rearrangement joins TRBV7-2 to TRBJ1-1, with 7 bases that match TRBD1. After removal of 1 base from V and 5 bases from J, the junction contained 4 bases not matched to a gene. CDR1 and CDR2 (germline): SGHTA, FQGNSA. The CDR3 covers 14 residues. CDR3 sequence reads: CASSLGLTGTEAFF. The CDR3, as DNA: TGTGCCAGCAGCTTAGGGTTGACAGGGACTGAAGCTTTCTTT.

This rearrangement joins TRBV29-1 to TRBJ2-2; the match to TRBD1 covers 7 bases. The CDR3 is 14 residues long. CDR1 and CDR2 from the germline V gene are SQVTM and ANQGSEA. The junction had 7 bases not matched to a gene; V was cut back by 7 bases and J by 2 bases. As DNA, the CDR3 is TGCAGCGCAGGGACAGCCCTCAACACCGGGGAGCTGTTTTTT. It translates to CSAGTALNTGELFF.

The CDR3, as DNA: TGTGCCAGCACCCTAGTCGGGCGGGGCTTGTCTGGGGCCAACGTCCTGACTTTC. This gives the protein CASTLVGRGLSGANVLTF. This chain links TRBV7-2 with TRBJ2-6; maybe TRBD2 (6 bases). In germline, CDR1 is SGHTA, CDR2 FQGNSA. The V end lost 7 bases, the J end lost 1 base, and 20 bases lay between the germline ends. The CDR3 sequence is 18 residues long.

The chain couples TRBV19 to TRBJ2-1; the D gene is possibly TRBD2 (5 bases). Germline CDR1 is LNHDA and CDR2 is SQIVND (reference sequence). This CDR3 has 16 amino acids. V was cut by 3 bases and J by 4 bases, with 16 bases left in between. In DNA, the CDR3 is TGTGCCAGTAGTATGAGGGAAGGCCGACGGTACAATGAGCAGTTCTTC. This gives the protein CASSMREGRRYNEQFF.

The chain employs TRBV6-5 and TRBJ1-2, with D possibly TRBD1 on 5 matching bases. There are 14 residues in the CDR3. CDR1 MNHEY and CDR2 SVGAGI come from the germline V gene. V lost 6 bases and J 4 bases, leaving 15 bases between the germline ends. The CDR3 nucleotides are TGTGCCAGCAGAGACCCGGGACTTCCCTATGGCTACACCTTC. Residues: CASRDPGLPYGYTF.

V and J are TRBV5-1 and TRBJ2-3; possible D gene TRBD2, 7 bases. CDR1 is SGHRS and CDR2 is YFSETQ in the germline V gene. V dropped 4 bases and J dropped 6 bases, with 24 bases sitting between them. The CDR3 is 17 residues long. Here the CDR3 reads CASSGRGANFNKDTQYF. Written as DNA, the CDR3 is TGCGCCAGCAGCGGGAGGGGGGCCAACTTCAACAAGGATACGCAGTATTTT.

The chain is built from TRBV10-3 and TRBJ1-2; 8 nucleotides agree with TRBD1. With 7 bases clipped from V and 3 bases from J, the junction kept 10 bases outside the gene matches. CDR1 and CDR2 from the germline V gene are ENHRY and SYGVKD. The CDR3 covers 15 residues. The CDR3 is CAIMGETGEDYGYTF. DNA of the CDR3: TGTGCCATCATGGGGGAGACAGGGGAAGACTATGGCTACACCTTC.

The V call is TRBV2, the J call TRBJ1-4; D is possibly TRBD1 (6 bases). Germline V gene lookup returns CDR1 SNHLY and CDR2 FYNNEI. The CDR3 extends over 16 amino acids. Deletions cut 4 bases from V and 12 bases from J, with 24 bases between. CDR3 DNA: TGTGCCAGCAGTGTAGGACAGTTCGGGACGATAAGGGAACTGTTTTTT. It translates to CASSVGQFGTIRELFF.